This TCR beta chain appears in the sequencing data of a study of identical twins. This clonotype appeared a few times. Template switching introduced a universal primer site, and the cDNA bore unique molecular identifiers. From the 5' RACE reads, TCRdb called clonotypes with MiXCR, one entry per CDR3 protein. The sample carries 470,000 or so distinct CDR3 sequences, 20% to 25% recorded once. Looked up from germline, CDR1 is MNHEY and CDR2 is SVGAGI. Trimming removed 0 bases from V and 4 bases from J, with 9 bases in between. The CDR3 has 14 amino acids. These data also featured in a second study, about T cells expressing NK-cell markers. That source reports: Sorted CD3+CD56+NKG2C+, CD3+CD56+NKG2C- and CD3+CD56-NKG2C+ T cells supplied TCR beta repertoires.

Sequenced sample: CD4+ T cells sorted from blood. This TCR was sampled from a woman younger than 35 in good health. The chain combines TRBV6-5 with TRBJ2-5; D is uncertain. The CDR3 bases are TGTGCCAGCAGTTACTCTACCCGAGTAGAGACCCAGTACTTC. Amino acid sequence: CASSYSTRVETQYF.